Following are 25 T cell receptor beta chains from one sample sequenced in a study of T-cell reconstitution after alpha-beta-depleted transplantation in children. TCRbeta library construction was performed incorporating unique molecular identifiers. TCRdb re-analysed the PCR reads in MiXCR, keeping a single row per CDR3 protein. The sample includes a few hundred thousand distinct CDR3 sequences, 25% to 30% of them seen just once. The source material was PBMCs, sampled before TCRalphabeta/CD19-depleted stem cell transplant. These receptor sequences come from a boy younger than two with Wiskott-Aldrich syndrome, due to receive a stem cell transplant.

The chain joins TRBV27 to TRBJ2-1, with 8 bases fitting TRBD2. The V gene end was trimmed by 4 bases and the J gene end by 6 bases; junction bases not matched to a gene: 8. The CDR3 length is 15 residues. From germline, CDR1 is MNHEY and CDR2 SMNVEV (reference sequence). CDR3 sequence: CASSSWGLGGNEQFF. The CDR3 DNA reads TGTGCCAGCAGTTCCTGGGGACTAGGCGGCAATGAGCAGTTCTTC.

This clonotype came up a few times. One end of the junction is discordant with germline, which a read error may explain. The CDR3 protein is CASSSGGGTYNEQFF. The CDR3 DNA sequence: TGTGCCAGCAGTAGCGGAGGGGGTACCTACAATGAGCAGTTCTTC. The gene calls are TRBV5-1 and TRBJ2-1; either TRBD1 or TRBD2 may supply D (6 bases each). CDR1 is SGHRS, CDR2 YFSETQ, per germline. CDR3 size: 15 residues.

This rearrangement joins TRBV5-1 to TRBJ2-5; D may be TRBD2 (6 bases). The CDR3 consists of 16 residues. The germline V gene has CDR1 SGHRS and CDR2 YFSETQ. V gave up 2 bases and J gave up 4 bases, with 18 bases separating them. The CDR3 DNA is TGCGCCAGCAGCTTCGTAGCGGCCCAGGCCAGAGAGACCCAGTACTTC. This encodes CASSFVAAQARETQYF.

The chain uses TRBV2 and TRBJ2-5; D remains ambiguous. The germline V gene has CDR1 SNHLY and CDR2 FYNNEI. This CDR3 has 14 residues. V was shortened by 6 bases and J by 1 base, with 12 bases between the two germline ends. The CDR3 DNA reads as TGTGCCAGCAGCCCCGGAAGGGCCCAAGAGACCCAGTACTTC. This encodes CASSPGRAQETQYF.

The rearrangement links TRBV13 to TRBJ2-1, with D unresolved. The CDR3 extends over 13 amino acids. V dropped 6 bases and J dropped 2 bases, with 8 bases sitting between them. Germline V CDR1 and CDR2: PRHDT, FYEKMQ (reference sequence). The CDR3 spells CASRSLTYNEQFF. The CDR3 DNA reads TGTGCCAGCAGATCCCTTACCTACAATGAGCAGTTCTTC.

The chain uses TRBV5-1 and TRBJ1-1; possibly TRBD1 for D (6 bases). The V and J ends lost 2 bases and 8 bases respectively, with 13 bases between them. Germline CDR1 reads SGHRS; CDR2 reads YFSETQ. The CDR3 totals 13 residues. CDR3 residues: CASSFTGSEEAFF. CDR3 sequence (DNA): TGCGCCAGCAGCTTCACAGGGTCGGAGGAAGCTTTCTTT.

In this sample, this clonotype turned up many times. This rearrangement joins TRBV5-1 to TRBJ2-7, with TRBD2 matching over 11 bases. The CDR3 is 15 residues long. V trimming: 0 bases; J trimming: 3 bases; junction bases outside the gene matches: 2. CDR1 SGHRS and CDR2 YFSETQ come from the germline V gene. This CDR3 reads CASSLGLAGIYEQYF. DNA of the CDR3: TGCGCCAGCAGCTTGGGACTAGCGGGAATCTACGAGCAGTACTTC.

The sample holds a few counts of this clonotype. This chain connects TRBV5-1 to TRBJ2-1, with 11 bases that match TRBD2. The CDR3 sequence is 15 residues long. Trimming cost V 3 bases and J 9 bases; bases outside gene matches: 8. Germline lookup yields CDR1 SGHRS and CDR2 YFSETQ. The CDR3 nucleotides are TGCGCCAGCAGCTGGGGCACTAGCGGGAGTGTTGAGCAGTTCTTC. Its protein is CASSWGTSGSVEQFF.

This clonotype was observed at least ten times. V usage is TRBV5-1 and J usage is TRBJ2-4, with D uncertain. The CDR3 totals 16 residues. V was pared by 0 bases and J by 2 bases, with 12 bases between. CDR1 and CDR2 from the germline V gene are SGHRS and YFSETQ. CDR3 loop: CASSLGGLMTKNIQYF. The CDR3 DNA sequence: TGCGCCAGCAGCTTGGGGGGTCTAATGACCAAAAACATTCAGTACTTC.

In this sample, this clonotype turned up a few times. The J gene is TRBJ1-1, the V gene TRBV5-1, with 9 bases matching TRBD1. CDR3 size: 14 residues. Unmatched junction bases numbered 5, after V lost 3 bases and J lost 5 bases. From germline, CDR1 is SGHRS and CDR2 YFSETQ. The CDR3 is CASSSGTGKTEAFF. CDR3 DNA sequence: TGCGCCAGCAGCTCGGGGACAGGGAAGACTGAAGCTTTCTTT.

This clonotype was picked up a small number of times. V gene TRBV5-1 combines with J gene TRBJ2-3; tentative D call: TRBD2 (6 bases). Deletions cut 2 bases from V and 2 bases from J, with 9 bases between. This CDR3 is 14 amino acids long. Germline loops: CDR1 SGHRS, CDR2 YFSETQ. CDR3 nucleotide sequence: TGCGCCAGCAGCTTCGGGGGTCACACAGATACGCAGTATTTT. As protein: CASSFGGHTDTQYF.

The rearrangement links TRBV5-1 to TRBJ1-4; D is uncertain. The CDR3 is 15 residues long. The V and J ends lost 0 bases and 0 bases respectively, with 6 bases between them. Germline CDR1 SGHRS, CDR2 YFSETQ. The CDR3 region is CASSLGTATNEKLFF. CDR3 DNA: TGCGCCAGCAGCTTGGGGACGGCAACTAATGAAAAACTGTTTTTT.

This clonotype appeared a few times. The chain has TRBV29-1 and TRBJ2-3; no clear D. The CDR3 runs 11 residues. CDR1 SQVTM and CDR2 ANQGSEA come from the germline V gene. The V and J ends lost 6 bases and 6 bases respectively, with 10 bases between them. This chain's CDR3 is CSVKVGDTQYF. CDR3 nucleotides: TGCAGCGTGAAGGTGGGGGATACGCAGTATTTT.

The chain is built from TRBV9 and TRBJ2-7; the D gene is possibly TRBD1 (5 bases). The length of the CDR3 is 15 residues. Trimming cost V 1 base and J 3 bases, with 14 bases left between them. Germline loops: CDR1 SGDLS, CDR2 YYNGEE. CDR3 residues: CASSVQFLQGYEQYF. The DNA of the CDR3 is TGTGCCAGCAGCGTACAATTTCTTCAGGGCTACGAGCAGTACTTC.

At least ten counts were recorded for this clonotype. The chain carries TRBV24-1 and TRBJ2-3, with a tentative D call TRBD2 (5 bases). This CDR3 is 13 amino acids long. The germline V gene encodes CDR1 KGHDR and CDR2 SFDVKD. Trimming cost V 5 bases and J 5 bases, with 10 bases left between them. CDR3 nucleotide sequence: TGTGCCACCAGTGTTGGTAGCGAAGATACGCAGTATTTT. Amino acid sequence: CATSVGSEDTQYF.

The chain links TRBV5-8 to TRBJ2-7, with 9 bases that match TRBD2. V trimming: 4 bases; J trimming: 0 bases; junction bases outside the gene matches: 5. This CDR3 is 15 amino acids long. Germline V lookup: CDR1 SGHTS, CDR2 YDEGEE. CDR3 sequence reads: CASSAGSGSSYEQYF. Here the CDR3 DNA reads TGTGCCAGCAGCGCCGGTAGCGGGAGCTCCTACGAGCAGTACTTC.

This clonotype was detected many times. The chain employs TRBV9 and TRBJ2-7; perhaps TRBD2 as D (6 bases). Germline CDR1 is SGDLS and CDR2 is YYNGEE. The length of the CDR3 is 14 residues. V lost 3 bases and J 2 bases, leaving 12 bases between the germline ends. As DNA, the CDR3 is TGTGCCAGCAGCGCCGCGGGACTTCCCTACGAGCAGTACTTC. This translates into CASSAAGLPYEQYF.

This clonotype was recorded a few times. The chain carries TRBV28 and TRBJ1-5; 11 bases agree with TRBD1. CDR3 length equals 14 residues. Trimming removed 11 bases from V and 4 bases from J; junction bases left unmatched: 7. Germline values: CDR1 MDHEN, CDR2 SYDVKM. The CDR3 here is CAGTGTGGNQPQHF. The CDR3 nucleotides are TGTGCCGGGACCGGGACAGGGGGGAATCAGCCCCAGCATTTT.

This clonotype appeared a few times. The chain's CDR3 is CSASIRGTGELFF. DNA for the CDR3: TGCAGTGCTAGTATCAGGGGCACCGGGGAGCTGTTTTTT. The chain recombines TRBV20-1 with TRBJ2-2, with D possibly TRBD1 on 6 matching bases. The CDR3 sequence is 13 residues long. CDR1 and CDR2 from the germline V gene are DFQATT and SNEGSKA (reference sequence). V lost 3 bases and J lost 4, with 9 bases in between.

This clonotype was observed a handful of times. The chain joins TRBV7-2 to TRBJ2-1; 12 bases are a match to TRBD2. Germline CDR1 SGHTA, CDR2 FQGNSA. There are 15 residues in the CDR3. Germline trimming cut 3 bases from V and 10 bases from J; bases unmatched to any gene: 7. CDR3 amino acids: CASSLLTSGSGEQFF. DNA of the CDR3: TGTGCCAGCAGCTTGTTGACTAGCGGGAGTGGGGAGCAGTTCTTC.

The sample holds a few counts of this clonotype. The CDR3 loop is CASSPRLATSYEQYF. The CDR3 coding sequence is TGCGCCAGCAGCCCCCGGCTAGCGACTTCCTACGAGCAGTACTTC. The chain couples TRBV4-1 to TRBJ2-7; possibly TRBD2 for D (6 bases). V gave up 4 bases and J gave up 1 base, with 14 bases separating them. The germline V gene encodes CDR1 MGHRA and CDR2 YSYEKL. The CDR3 length is 15 residues.

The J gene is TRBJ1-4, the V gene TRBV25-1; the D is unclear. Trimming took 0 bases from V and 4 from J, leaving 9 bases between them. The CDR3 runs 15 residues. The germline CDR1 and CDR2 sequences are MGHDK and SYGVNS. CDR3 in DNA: TGTGCCAGCAGTGAATATGAAGCACTTAATGAAAAACTGTTTTTT. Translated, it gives CASSEYEALNEKLFF. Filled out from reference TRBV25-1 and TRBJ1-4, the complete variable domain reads EADIYQTPRYLVIGTGKKITLECSQTMGHDKMYWYQQDPGMELHLIHYSYGVNSTEKGDLSSESTVSRIRTEHFPLTLESARPSHTSQYLCASSEYEALNEKLFFGSGTQLSVL.

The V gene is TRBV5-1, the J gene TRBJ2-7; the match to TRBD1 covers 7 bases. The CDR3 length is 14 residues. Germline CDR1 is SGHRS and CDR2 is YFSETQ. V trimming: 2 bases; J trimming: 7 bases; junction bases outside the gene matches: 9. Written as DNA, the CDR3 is TGCGCCAGCAGCTTTGAGGGGGCGCAGCGGGAGCAGTACTTC. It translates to CASSFEGAQREQYF.

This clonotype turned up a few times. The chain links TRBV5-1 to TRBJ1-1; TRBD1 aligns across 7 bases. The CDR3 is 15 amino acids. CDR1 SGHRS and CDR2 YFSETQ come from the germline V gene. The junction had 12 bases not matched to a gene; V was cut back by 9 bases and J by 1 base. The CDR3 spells CATKIGTAANTEAFF. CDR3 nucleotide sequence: TGCGCCACTAAGATCGGGACAGCGGCGAACACTGAAGCTTTCTTT.

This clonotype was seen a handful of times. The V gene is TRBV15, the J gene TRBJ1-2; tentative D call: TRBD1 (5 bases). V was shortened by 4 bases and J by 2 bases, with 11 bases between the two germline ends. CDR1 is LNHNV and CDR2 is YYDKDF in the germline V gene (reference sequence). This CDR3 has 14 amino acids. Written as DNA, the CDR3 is TGTGCCACCAGCACCGCAGGGATCAACTATGGCTACACCTTC. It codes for CATSTAGINYGYTF.